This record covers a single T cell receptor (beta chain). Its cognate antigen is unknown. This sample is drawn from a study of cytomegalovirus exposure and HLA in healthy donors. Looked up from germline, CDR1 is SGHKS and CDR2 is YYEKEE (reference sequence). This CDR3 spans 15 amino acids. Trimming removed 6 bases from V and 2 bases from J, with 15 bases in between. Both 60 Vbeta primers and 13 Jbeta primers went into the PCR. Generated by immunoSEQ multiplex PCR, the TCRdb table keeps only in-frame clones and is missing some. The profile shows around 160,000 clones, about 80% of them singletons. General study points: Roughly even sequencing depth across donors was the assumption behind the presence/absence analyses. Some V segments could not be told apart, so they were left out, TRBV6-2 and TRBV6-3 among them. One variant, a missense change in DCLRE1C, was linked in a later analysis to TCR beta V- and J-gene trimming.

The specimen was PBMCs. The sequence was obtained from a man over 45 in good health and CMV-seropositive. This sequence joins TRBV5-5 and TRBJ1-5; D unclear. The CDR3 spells CASTPGPAGNQPQHF. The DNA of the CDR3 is TGTGCCAGCACTCCGGGTCCGGCAGGCAATCAGCCCCAGCATTTT.